This T cell receptor (beta chain) was retrieved from a study of T cell repertoires in cytomegalovirus infection. Trimming removed 5 bases from V and 2 bases from J; junction bases left unmatched: 11. Germline V lookup: CDR1 SGHTA, CDR2 FQGNSA. The CDR3 contains 17 residues. TCRdb fed the reads into MiXCR, producing one record per CDR3 protein. The table includes 900,000 to 950,000 distinct CDR3 sequences, roughly 30% detected once. In its sample, this clonotype was seen many times. Its target is not known. The clonotype comes from a human donor in good health (CMV status not recorded). Some clones in this sample may be carry-over from other donors' samples. The chain is built from TRBV7-2 and TRBJ2-3; 9 positions agree with TRBD2. This specimen consisted of cultured CD8+ T cells from PBMCs, obtained from culture after CMV antigen stimulation. The CDR3 sequence: CASSTSSAGGPTDTQYF. CDR3 bases: TGTGCCAGCAGCACCTCCTCTGCGGGGGGGCCCACAGATACGCAGTATTTT.